A selection of T cell receptor beta chains follows, all from one sample in a study of blood T cell repertoires in COVID-19. Sequencing used immunoSEQ multiplex PCR; TCRdb keeps in-frame clones, though not all of them. The table includes some 250,000 clones, under 95% detected once. Sequencing was carried out using PBMCs or T cells enriched from blood (not recorded which). The receptors stem from a woman aged 35 to 49 with acute COVID-19. Each CDR3 is given with its conserved first and last residue. The D gene is left open where the match is weak. For some rows the clone size is stated as once, few or many, or as a class when expanded; others skip it.

d_call | j_call | v_call | clone_size | cdr3_nt | cdr3_aa
NA | TRBJ2-1 | TRBV3-1/TRBV3-2 | NA | TGTGCCAGCAGCCAAGATCGGCCGGGTGAGCAGTTCTTC | CASSQDRPGEQFF
TRBD1 | TRBJ2-1 | TRBV18 | NA | TGTGCCAGCTCACCACCTACCCGGGACAGGGGGCGAGAGCAGTTCTTC | CASSPPTRDRGREQFF
TRBD2 | TRBJ2-3 | TRBV9 | NA | TGTGCCAGCAGCGTACAGCGGGGGATCACAGATACGCAGTATTTT | CASSVQRGITDTQYF
NA | TRBJ2-3 | TRBV2 | NA | TGTGCCAGCAGTGAAAGAATTGAAGCCGGCACAGATACGCAGTATTTT | CASSERIEAGTDTQYF
NA | TRBJ1-1 | TRBV7-2 | NA | TGTGCCAGCAGCTTGCAGGGCCCCATGAACACTGAAGCTTTCTTT | CASSLQGPMNTEAFF
NA | TRBJ2-3 | TRBV11-1 | once | TGTGCCAGCAAAAGTCGGAGCACAGATACGCAGTATTTT | CASKSRSTDTQYF
TRBD1 | TRBJ1-1 | TRBV7-9 | NA | TGTGCCAGCAGCCCCCGGGACAGGGGGAACACTGAAGCTTTCTTT | CASSPRDRGNTEAFF
NA | TRBJ1-5 | TRBV5-8 | NA | TGTGCCAGCAGCTTGGGACAGCTCTTCGGGCCCCAGCATTTT | CASSLGQLFGPQHF
NA | TRBJ1-2 | TRBV19 | NA | TGTGCCAGTAACCGGTGGGGAGACTTTTATGGCTACACCTTC | CASNRWGDFYGYTF
NA | TRBJ2-3 | TRBV12-3/TRBV12-4 | NA | TGTGCCAGCAATCTACTAGGAACAGATACGCAGTATTTT | CASNLLGTDTQYF
NA | TRBJ2-5 | TRBV9 | NA | TGTGCCAGCAGCGCCGAAGGACAGCCATACCAAGAGACCCAGTACTTC | CASSAEGQPYQETQYF
NA | TRBJ1-1 | TRBV6-5 | NA | TGTGCCAGCAGAGGGGGGGGCGAAGCTTTCTTT | CASRGGGEAFF
NA | TRBJ1-1 | TRBV11-2 | few | TGTGCCAGCGTGAACTTTGGTCGGGGGGCATATGACACTGAAGCTTTCTTT | CASVNFGRGAYDTEAFF
TRBD1 | TRBJ2-7 | TRBV2 | NA | TGTGCCAGCAGTGAACGGGACAGCTCCTACGAGCAGTACTTC | CASSERDSSYEQYF
NA | TRBJ1-4 | TRBV7-9 | NA | TGTGCCAGCAGCTGGACAGTTAATGAAAAACTGTTTTTT | CASSWTVNEKLFF
TRBD2 | TRBJ2-3 | TRBV11-1 | NA | TGTGCCAGCAGCTTGCCCACAGCGGGAGTAGCAGATACGCAGTATTTT | CASSLPTAGVADTQYF
TRBD2 | TRBJ2-3 | TRBV12-5 | NA | TGTGCTAGTGGTTTGTCCGGCGGGAGAAGGGGTACGCAGTATTTT | CASGLSGGRRGTQYF
TRBD2 | TRBJ2-5 | TRBV2 | NA | TGTGCCAGCAGCTCTAGCGGGGGGGGGACCCAGTACTTC | CASSSSGGGTQYF
TRBD2 | TRBJ2-1 | TRBV7-2 | NA | TGTGCCAGCAGCGGGACTAGCGGGAGGTTTTACAATGAGCAGTTCTTC | CASSGTSGRFYNEQFF
TRBD1 | TRBJ2-2 | TRBV24-1 | NA | TGTGCCACCAGTGGTACAGGGGGTAGGGGCGGGGAGCTGTTTTTT | CATSGTGGRGGELFF
TRBD2 | TRBJ2-3 | TRBV4-1 | NA | TGCGCCAGCAGCCTTGCAGTGGCGGGGGGTCAAGATACGCAGTATTTT | CASSLAVAGGQDTQYF
TRBD2 | TRBJ2-7 | TRBV10-1 | NA | TGCGCCAGCAGTGAGGGGACGGGGGGGAACTACGAGCAGTACTTC | CASSEGTGGNYEQYF
TRBD1 | TRBJ1-5 | TRBV2 | NA | TGTGCCAGCAACCGGGACAGCCACAATCAGCCCCAGCATTTT | CASNRDSHNQPQHF
TRBD1 | TRBJ2-7 | TRBV28 | NA | TGTGCCAGCAGTTTTCTCCGGGACAGAAGCGAGCAGTACTTC | CASSFLRDRSEQYF
NA | TRBJ2-2 | TRBV29-1 | NA | TGCAGCGTGGGGCGGGGATCTCTCACCGGGGAGCTGTTTTTT | CSVGRGSLTGELFF
TRBD2 | TRBJ2-3 | TRBV11-2 | many | TGTGCCAGCAGCTTCCCCTTCTTCGGGGGGGCCCCAGATACGCAGTATTTT | CASSFPFFGGAPDTQYF
TRBD1 | TRBJ1-1 | TRBV2 | NA | TGTGCCAGCAGTACAGGGGCAAACACTGAAGCTTTCTTT | CASSTGANTEAFF